A selection of T cell receptor beta chains follows, all from one sample in a study of blood T cells in healthy people across ages. TCRdb independently ran MiXCR on the 5' RACE reads; one entry per CDR3 protein. The sample lists about 1.4 million distinct CDR3 sequences; around 55% were seen once. The sample consisted of blood. The receptor set was obtained from a man aged 18 to 35 in good health. CDR3s include the opening cysteine and the closing phenylalanine or tryptophan. The order of the fields is J gene, V gene, CDR3 protein.

j_gene: TRBJ2-5; v_gene: TRBV4-1; CDR3aa: CASSQVPTIEEQYF
j_gene: TRBJ2-3; v_gene: TRBV20-1; CDR3aa: CSAGDRVGDTDTQYF
j_gene: NA; v_gene: TRBV20-1; CDR3aa: CSARGGPEQYF
j_gene: TRBJ1-5; v_gene: TRBV6-1; CDR3aa: CASSESRGSGNQPQHF
j_gene: TRBJ2-7; v_gene: TRBV6-2/TRBV6-3; CDR3aa: CASSTLTPTQYF
j_gene: TRBJ2-7; v_gene: TRBV20-1; CDR3aa: CSAIRQGPNYEQYF
j_gene: TRBJ1-1; v_gene: TRBV6-1; CDR3aa: CASSVGRGLTEAFF
j_gene: TRBJ2-7; v_gene: TRBV7-9; CDR3aa: CASSLVGQDYEQYF
j_gene: TRBJ2-7; v_gene: TRBV6-2/TRBV6-3; CDR3aa: CASSYSMGNSYEQYF
j_gene: TRBJ2-3; v_gene: TRBV27; CDR3aa: CASSYVERSTDTQYF